Sequencing of this T cell receptor beta chain was carried out in a study of OX40 agonist ivuxolimab in advanced cancers. Background on the whole study: The costimulatory receptor OX40 (CD134) was targeted by ivuxolimab, a fully human IgG2 agonistic monoclonal antibody. Intravenous ivuxolimab was administered to patients every 2 weeks at six dose levels: 0.01, 0.1, 0.3, 1.5, 3 and 10 mg/kg. Of the 50 to 55 patients in dose escalation, some 19 had hepatocellular carcinoma, around 15 had melanoma, 9 had renal cell carcinoma and 9 had head and neck cancer. The dose-escalation cohort was about 86% male with a mean age of roughly 60 years, ranging from roughly 20 to 85. Prior anti-PD-1, anti-PD-L1 or anti-CTLA-4 therapy was permitted, and 40% of dose-escalation patients had received checkpoint inhibitors. Partial responses occurred in three dose-escalation patients, of whom one had hepatocellular carcinoma and two had cutaneous melanoma. Peripheral TCRbeta sequencing aimed to test whether ivuxolimab altered TCR sequence diversity and caused clonal T-cell expansion. The paper covers the monotherapy dose-escalation part of the phase I ivuxolimab trial, which included N of about 50 patients.

To sequence the TCRbeta CDR3 region, genomic DNA was isolated from the sorted cells. The immunoSEQ Assay was used for sequencing of TCRbeta CDR3 regions. Here the immuneACCESS table is served through TCRdb, limited to in-frame sequences with V and J called. Missing clones are a known gap in these copies; in checked studies unresolved V genes cover under half, and the rest lacks a known reason. Recorded for this sample are tens of thousands of clones; around 84% of them occurred a single time. Around 7.8% of the sample is held by the ten biggest clonotypes. Regarding this clone: Its antigen remains unidentified. No base-level quality is on record; no much larger clone is a single base apart.

The CDR3 goes from the cysteine to the phenylalanine over 13 residues. Just the 39-base CDR3 DNA is kept, in frame starting at base 1. V loses 2 bases of germline sequence and J loses 1 base, and the interval between the two ends is 3 bases. In the germline V gene (reference sequence), CDR1 corresponds to MNHEY and CDR2 to SMNVEV. The paper's findings and limits, for the study overall: In the 0.1-3.0 mg/kg groups, partial responders had among the lowest normalized peripheral clonal expansion, particularly in CD8+ T cells. Low levels of normalized T-cell clonal expansion were also shown by some nonresponding patients. At doses of 0.1 to 3.0 mg/kg, clonal expansion of both CD4+ and CD8+ blood T cells was observed from baseline to week 6. The antigen specificity of the clonally expanded peripheral T cells was not determined. After ivuxolimab, CD8+ T cells had more expanded clones than CD4+ T cells on average.

The trial excluded patients who had a history of autoimmune disease or were on systemic immunosuppression. In every dose cohort, peripheral blood was drawn for TCR sequencing at baseline, cycle 4 day 1, and cycle 7 day 1. Samples came from an open-label, multicenter, first-in-human phase I dose-escalation trial of ivuxolimab. Adults with locally advanced or metastatic melanoma, renal cell, hepatocellular, or head and neck squamous cell carcinoma were enrolled in the trial. Before TCR sequencing, CD4+ T cells and CD8+ T cells were sorted from peripheral blood as separate populations. The clonotype originates from an adult with an advanced solid tumor such as melanoma, head and neck, liver or kidney cancer. The rearrangement joined TRBV27 to TRBJ1-5, with the D gene not confidently named. Sequencing used CD4+ or CD8+ T cells sorted from blood, obtained in a trial of the OX40 agonist ivuxolimab. Here the CDR3 is given as CASSLQSNQPQHF. The DNA reads as follows: TGTGCCAGCAGTTTACAGAGCAATCAGCCCCAGCATTTT.